The source of this T cell receptor (beta chain) is a study of blood T cell repertoires in COVID-19. Symptom resolution, clearance, or two negative PCRs marked donors in Cohort 3 as recovered. This CDR3 comprises 16 residues. Germline V CDR1 and CDR2: LNHDA, SQIVND (reference sequence). V lost 8 bases, J lost 0 bases, and 10 bases stayed unmatched. Sequenced by immunoSEQ multiplex PCR; TCRdb stores in-frame clones only, minus some. Among tens of thousands of clones listed, 88% were seen once. This clonotype was sampled from a woman between 40 and 55 years old who had recovered from COVID-19. The chain uses TRBV19 and TRBJ1-1; TRBD1 agrees at 9 bases. What was sequenced was PBMCs or T cells enriched from blood (not recorded which). The CDR3 coding sequence is TGTGCCAGTTTCCTCGGGACAGGGCGTATGAACACTGAAGCTTTCTTT. Its translation: CASFLGTGRMNTEAFF. The complete variable domain, with remaining parts taken from reference TRBV19 and TRBJ1-1, reads DGGITQSPKYLFRKEGQNVTLSCEQNLNHDAMYWYRQDPGQGLRLIYYSQIVNDFQKGDIAEGYSVSREKKESFPLTVTSAQKNPTAFYLCASFLGTGRMNTEAFFGQGTRLTVV.